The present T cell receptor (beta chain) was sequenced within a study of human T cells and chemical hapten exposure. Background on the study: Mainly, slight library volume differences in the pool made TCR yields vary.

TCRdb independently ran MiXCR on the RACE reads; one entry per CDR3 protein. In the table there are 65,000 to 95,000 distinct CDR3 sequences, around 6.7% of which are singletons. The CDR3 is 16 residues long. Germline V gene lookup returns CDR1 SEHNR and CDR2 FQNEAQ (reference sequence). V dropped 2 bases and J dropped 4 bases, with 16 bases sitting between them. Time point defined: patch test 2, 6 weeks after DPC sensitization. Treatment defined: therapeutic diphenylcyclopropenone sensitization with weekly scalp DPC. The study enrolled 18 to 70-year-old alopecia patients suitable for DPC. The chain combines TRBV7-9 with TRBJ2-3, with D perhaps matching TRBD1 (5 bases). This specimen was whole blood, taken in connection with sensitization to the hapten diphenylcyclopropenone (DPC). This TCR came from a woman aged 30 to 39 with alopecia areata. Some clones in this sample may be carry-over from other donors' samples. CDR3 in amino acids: CASSLQGHGRADTQYF. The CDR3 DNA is TGTGCCAGCAGCTTACAGGGCCACGGAAGGGCAGATACGCAGTATTTT. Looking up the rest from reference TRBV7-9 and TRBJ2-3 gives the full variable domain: DTGVSQNPRHKITKRGQNVTFRCDPISEHNRLYWYRQTLGQGPEFLTYFQNEAQLEKSRLLSDRFSAERPKGSFSTLEIQRTEQGDSAMYLCASSLQGHGRADTQYFGPGTRLTVL.